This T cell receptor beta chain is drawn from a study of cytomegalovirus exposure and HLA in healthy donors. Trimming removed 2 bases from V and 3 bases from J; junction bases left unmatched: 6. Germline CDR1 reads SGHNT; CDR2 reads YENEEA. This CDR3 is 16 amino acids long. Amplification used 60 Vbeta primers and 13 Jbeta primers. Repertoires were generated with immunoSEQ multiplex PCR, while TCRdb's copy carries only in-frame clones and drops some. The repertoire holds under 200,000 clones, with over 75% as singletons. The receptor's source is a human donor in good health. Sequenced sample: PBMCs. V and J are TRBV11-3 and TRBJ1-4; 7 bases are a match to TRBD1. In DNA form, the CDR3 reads TGTGCCAGCAGCTTAAGAGGGGGCCCAGCTAATGAAAAACTGTTTTTT. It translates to CASSLRGGPANEKLFF.